This TCR beta chain was sequenced during a study of cytomegalovirus exposure and HLA in healthy donors. Study information: An analysis done earlier identified roughly 120 million unique TCR beta sequences from 150 million to 200 million T cells.

Concerning this clone: Its antigen is currently unknown.

The CDR3 has 13 amino acids. With 9 bases removed from V and 5 bases from J, the gap between germline ends came to 16 bases. In germline, CDR1 is MDHEN, CDR2 SYDVKM. Overall study findings and caveats: Reports indicated that the classifier achieved high specificity and sensitivity in diagnosing cytomegalovirus status. The study reported that TCR beta sequences accurately predicted HLA-A and HLA-B alleles in most subjects.

The PCR had 60 Vbeta and 13 Jbeta primers. The assay was immunoSEQ multiplex PCR, and TCRdb's table has in-frame clones only and misses some. Of about 82,000 clones listed, 85% to 90% are singletons. The receptor's source is a man aged 18-30 years in good health and CMV-seronegative. The gene calls are TRBV28 and TRBJ1-1; weak D call: TRBD1 (5 bases). Sequenced: PBMCs. CDR3 loop: CASPTSAGTEAFF. The CDR3 DNA is TGTGCCAGTCCGACGTCGGCAGGGACTGAAGCTTTCTTT. The variable domain in full, with the rest retrieved from reference TRBV28 and TRBJ1-1, is DVKVTQSSRYLVKRTGEKVFLECVQDMDHENMFWYRQDPGLGLRLIYFSYDVKMKEKGDIPEGYSVSREKKERFSLILESASTNQTSMYLCASPTSAGTEAFFGQGTRLTVV.